The clone carrying this T cell receptor beta chain turned up a few times. This sample is drawn from a study of identical twins. Via MiXCR, TCRdb re-called the 5' RACE reads, giving one row per CDR3 protein. Of around 470,000 distinct CDR3 sequences listed, 14% were seen once; the top ten hold over 0.5%. This CDR3 region has 19 residues. Germline V gene sequence: CDR1 MNHEY, CDR2 SVGEGT. J lost 0 bases, V lost 0 bases, and 11 bases had no gene match. These data were also reused for a study on yellow fever vaccine responses in identical twins.

The sequence derives from a woman aged 18-29 years in good health. V usage is TRBV6-2 or TRBV6-3 and J usage is TRBJ2-1; 7 bases agree with TRBD2. Sequencing input: CD4+ T cells sorted from blood. This CDR3 is CASSYSSGRGESSYNEQFF. The CDR3, as DNA: TGTGCCAGCAGTTACTCGAGTGGCCGGGGGGAGAGCTCCTACAATGAGCAGTTCTTC.